The 29 T cell receptor beta chains below come from one sample, sequenced in a study of shared clonotypes between healthy human individuals. The table came from immunoSEQ multiplex PCR; TCRdb's copy has only in-frame clones and leaves some out. The sample lists a few million clones; about 93% were seen once. CD45RO-negative, CCR7-positively selected cells formed the naive CD8 fraction, excluding terminally differentiated effector memory CD45RA+ cells. The material sequenced was naive CD8+ T cells from PBMCs. The receptors here all came from a man younger than 30 in good health. Some clones in this sample may be carry-over from other donors' samples.

The rearrangement joins TRBV28 to TRBJ2-2; D call uncertain. The germline CDR1 and CDR2 sequences are MDHEN and SYDVKM. CDR3 length: 12 residues. V gave up 7 bases and J gave up 6 bases, with 9 bases separating them. The CDR3 DNA reads as TGTGCCAGCAATTCTAGGGCCGGGGAGCTGTTTTTT. Its translation: CASNSRAGELFF.

V and J are TRBV28 and TRBJ2-3; D remains unclear. This CDR3 is 15 amino acids long. Trimming pared 2 bases from V and 6 bases from J, leaving 15 bases between. Per germline, CDR1 MDHEN and CDR2 SYDVKM. In nucleotides, the CDR3 is TGTGCCAGCAGTTTAGCGGCGGATACTGGGGATACGCAGTATTTT. It is translated as CASSLAADTGDTQYF.

The gene calls are TRBV5-4 and TRBJ2-1; 9 bases match TRBD2. Trimming cost V 3 bases and J 4 bases; bases outside gene matches: 8. The CDR3 consists of 16 residues. Germline V gives CDR1 SGHNT, CDR2 YYREEE (reference sequence). CDR3 nucleotides: TGTGCCAGCAGCTCCGTTGGCGGGAGGGGGTACAATGAGCAGTTCTTC. Translated, it gives CASSSVGGRGYNEQFF.

The rearrangement links TRBV21-1 to TRBJ2-5; TRBD1 reflects the table's D call only, with no check against the DNA. TRBV21-1 is recorded as a pseudogene. This CDR3 region has 16 residues. The CDR3, as DNA: TGTGCCAGCAGCAAACTGAGGGACAGGGGGCGAGAGACCCAGTACTTC. Translating gives CASSKLRDRGRETQYF.

V and J are TRBV6-5 and TRBJ2-5, with no clear D. V dropped 5 bases and J dropped 2 bases, with 9 bases sitting between them. The V gene's germline CDR1 is MNHEY and CDR2 SVGAGI. The CDR3 runs to 13 residues. The CDR3 here is CASSIGSQETQYF. For the CDR3, the DNA is TGTGCCAGCAGTATAGGCTCTCAAGAGACCCAGTACTTC.

The genes are TRBV28 and TRBJ2-1; 12 nucleotides align to TRBD2. The CDR3 spans 16 residues. V lost 5 bases to trimming and J lost 10 bases; unmatched junction nucleotides: 12. Germline CDR1 MDHEN, CDR2 SYDVKM. CDR3 in DNA: TGTGCCAGCAGTCCACCCCTAGCGGGAGGGCCATTCGAGCAGTTCTTC. Protein: CASSPPLAGGPFEQFF.

A few counts support this clone. V is TRBV19 and J is TRBJ1-1; D unclear. Germline loops: CDR1 LNHDA, CDR2 SQIVND (reference sequence). The V and J ends lost 5 bases and 4 bases respectively, with 17 bases between them. The CDR3 has 15 residues. This chain's CDR3 is CASSSMQRDSTEAFF. The CDR3 coding sequence is TGTGCCAGTAGTTCCATGCAAAGGGATAGCACTGAAGCTTTCTTT. The variable domain in full, completed from reference TRBV19 and TRBJ1-1, reads DGGITQSPKYLFRKEGQNVTLSCEQNLNHDAMYWYRQDPGQGLRLIYYSQIVNDFQKGDIAEGYSVSREKKESFPLTVTSAQKNPTAFYLCASSSMQRDSTEAFFGQGTRLTVV.

The chain has TRBV28 and TRBJ2-7; TRBD1 might be the D (7 bases). This CDR3 has 12 residues. Trimming stripped 7 bases from V and 7 bases from J, with 14 bases between. The germline CDR1 and CDR2 sequences are MDHEN and SYDVKM. The CDR3 reads CASTTGAGEQYF. CDR3 bases: TGTGCCAGCACAACAGGGGCGGGGGAGCAGTACTTC. Full variable domain (remainder filled in from reference TRBV28 and TRBJ2-7): DVKVTQSSRYLVKRTGEKVFLECVQDMDHENMFWYRQDPGLGLRLIYFSYDVKMKEKGDIPEGYSVSREKKERFSLILESASTNQTSMYLCASTTGAGEQYFGPGTRLTVT.

The V gene is TRBV5-4, the J gene TRBJ2-7; 9 bases fit TRBD2. Germline lookup yields CDR1 SGHNT and CDR2 YYREEE (reference sequence). The trim removed 3 bases at V and 2 bases at J, leaving 3 bases unmatched. CDR3 size: 14 residues. CDR3 residues: CASSSLAGPYEQYF. The CDR3 DNA reads as TGTGCCAGCAGCTCTCTAGCGGGGCCCTACGAGCAGTACTTC.

V gene TRBV28 combines with J gene TRBJ1-3; no definite D call. There are 16 residues in the CDR3. Germline V gene data show CDR1 as MDHEN and CDR2 as SYDVKM. V lost 2 bases and J 1 base, leaving 12 bases between the germline ends. DNA of the CDR3: TGTGCCAGCAGTTTAGGTCCGGGGTTGTCTGGAAACACCATATATTTT. Its translation is CASSLGPGLSGNTIYF.

The chain combines TRBV5-1 with TRBJ2-3, with D perhaps matching TRBD1 or TRBD2 (5 bases each). Germline CDR1 SGHRS, CDR2 YFSETQ. The length of the CDR3 is 18 residues. V lost 4 bases, J lost 4 bases, and 25 bases lay in between. CDR3 residues: CASSPGDLALLGADTQYF. Here the CDR3 DNA reads TGCGCCAGCAGCCCCGGGGACCTGGCGTTGCTCGGGGCAGATACGCAGTATTTT.

The V gene is TRBV6-6, the J gene TRBJ1-4, with D uncertain. The CDR3 consists of 16 residues. The V and J ends lost 6 bases and 6 bases respectively, with 20 bases between them. Germline assignment: CDR1 MNHNY and CDR2 SVGAGI (reference sequence). The CDR3 sequence: CASSRTSWPNHEKLFF. CDR3 DNA sequence: TGTGCCAGCAGCAGAACCTCGTGGCCTAACCATGAAAAACTGTTTTTT.

V is TRBV11-3 and J is TRBJ1-3; perhaps TRBD1 as D (5 bases). Germline CDR1 reads SGHNT; CDR2 reads YENEEA. The CDR3 has 17 amino acids. V was shortened by 5 bases and J by 0 bases, with 17 bases between the two germline ends. The CDR3 coding sequence is TGTGCCAGCAGCCGGGGGAGAGGAGACCTCTCTGGAAACACCATATATTTT. Residues: CASSRGRGDLSGNTIYF.

This clone showed up just a few times. The gene calls are TRBV19 and TRBJ1-1; weak D call: TRBD1 (6 bases). Germline V CDR1 and CDR2: LNHDA, SQIVND (reference sequence). This CDR3 comprises 16 residues. Between the trimmed V and J ends, which lost 5 bases and 0 bases, there was a span of 16 bases. The DNA for the CDR3 is TGTGCCAGTAGTCCCCGGGGGGGGCTCATGAACACTGAAGCTTTCTTT. This encodes CASSPRGGLMNTEAFF.

A remark on this clone: Other DNA sequences in the sample encode the same CDR3. The rearrangement uses TRBV5-6 and TRBJ2-6, with D possibly being TRBD1 (6 bases). V was cut by 2 bases and J by 4 bases, with 10 bases left in between. This CDR3 is 15 amino acids long. CDR1 SGHDT and CDR2 YYEEEE come from the germline V gene. Written as DNA, the CDR3 is TGTGCCAGCAGCTTCGGGACATCCGGGGCCAACGTCCTGACTTTC. Translated, it gives CASSFGTSGANVLTF.

The chain combines TRBV13 with TRBJ2-5; 7 nucleotides match TRBD1. J was trimmed by 1 base and V by 5 bases; bases with no gene match: 7. CDR1 PRHDT and CDR2 FYEKMQ come from the germline V gene (reference sequence). The CDR3 covers 15 residues. The CDR3 loop is CASSPRQGFQETQYF. CDR3 DNA: TGTGCCAGCAGCCCCCGACAGGGATTCCAAGAGACCCAGTACTTC. Based on the CDR3 plus reference TRBV13 and TRBJ2-5, the full variable domain is AAGVIQSPRHLIKEKRETATLKCYPIPRHDTVYWYQQGPGQDPQFLISFYEKMQSDKGSIPDRFSAQQFSDYHSELNMSSLELGDSALYFCASSPRQGFQETQYFGPGTRLLVL.

The chain carries TRBV7-8 and TRBJ1-4; D call uncertain. CDR1 is SGHVS and CDR2 is FQNEAQ in the germline V gene. Trimming removed 2 bases from V and 4 bases from J, with 8 bases in between. The CDR3 is made up of 14 amino acids. CDR3 DNA: TGTGCCAGCAGCTTATCGCGGGGTAATGAAAAACTGTTTTTT. The encoded protein is CASSLSRGNEKLFF.

This clone was observed a single time. The chain carries TRBV5-6 and TRBJ1-1; D is ambiguous. CDR3 size: 15 residues. V was trimmed by 0 bases and J by 6 bases, leaving 15 bases between them. The germline CDR1 and CDR2 sequences are SGHDT and YYEEEE. The CDR3 region is CASSLVPGLKAEAFF. DNA for the CDR3: TGTGCCAGCAGCTTGGTCCCAGGTTTAAAGGCTGAAGCTTTCTTT.

The rearrangement links TRBV9 to TRBJ1-1; the D gene is possibly TRBD1 (5 bases). The CDR3 length is 15 residues. Trimming left V 3 bases short and J 1 base short, with 13 bases between. Germline V gene lookup returns CDR1 SGDLS and CDR2 YYNGEE. The CDR3 nucleotides read TGTGCCAGCAGCGGCAGAACGGGGGGGAACACTGAAGCTTTCTTT. Translation gives CASSGRTGGNTEAFF.

The rearrangement uses TRBV7-9 and TRBJ1-2, with D possibly being TRBD1 (5 bases). Germline assignment: CDR1 SEHNR and CDR2 FQNEAQ (reference sequence). This CDR3 is built from 13 residues. V was clipped by 5 bases and J by 7 bases, with 14 bases between them. CDR3 DNA: TGTGCCAGCAGCGGGGAGGGACGCCTTGGCTACACCTTC. Translating gives CASSGEGRLGYTF.

CDR3 sequence: CASRTGYGELFF. The CDR3 bases are TGTGCCAGCAGGACAGGGTACGGGGAGCTGTTTTTT. This chain joins TRBV27 and TRBJ2-2, with 7 bases identical to TRBD1. There are 12 residues in the CDR3. J gave up 7 bases and V 6 bases, and 2 bases lay outside the gene matches. Germline CDR1 MNHEY, CDR2 SMNVEV (reference sequence).

CDR3 in amino acids: CAISPGTASTDTQYF. CDR3 in DNA: TGTGCCATCAGCCCCGGGACAGCAAGCACAGATACGCAGTATTTT. The rearrangement uses TRBV10-3 and TRBJ2-3; 7 bases are shared with TRBD1. CDR3 length: 15 residues. Germline V lookup: CDR1 ENHRY, CDR2 SYGVKD. The ends lost 6 bases at V and 0 bases at J; junction bases unmatched: 6.

This chain uses TRBV6-5 with TRBJ1-1; 9 bases align to TRBD1. Germline V gene lookup returns CDR1 MNHEY and CDR2 SVGAGI. CDR3 length: 16 residues. V gave up 2 bases and J gave up 2 bases; unmatched junction bases: 6. As DNA, the CDR3 is TGTGCCAGCAGTTACGGCCGGACAGGGGATAACACTGAAGCTTTCTTT. Protein: CASSYGRTGDNTEAFF.

The CDR3 spells CASSSPSEQFF. CDR3 nucleotide sequence: TGTGCCAGCAGCTCCCCTTCTGAGCAGTTCTTC. This rearrangement joins TRBV7-9 to TRBJ2-1, with D unclear. Germline loops: CDR1 SEHNR, CDR2 FQNEAQ (reference sequence). The CDR3 extends over 11 amino acids. V lost 4 bases to trimming and J lost 9 bases, with 7 bases between them.

J is TRBJ2-7 and V is TRBV9, with 9 bases that match TRBD1. Trimming removed 0 bases from V and 5 bases from J; junction bases left unmatched: 6. The CDR3 runs to 15 residues. CDR1 is SGDLS and CDR2 is YYNGEE in the germline V gene. The CDR3 DNA reads TGTGCCAGCAGCGTAGAGGGACAGGGTATAGACGAGCAGTACTTC. Amino acid sequence: CASSVEGQGIDEQYF.

The chain has TRBV9 and TRBJ1-1; the D gene is possibly TRBD1 (5 bases). Germline V lookup: CDR1 SGDLS, CDR2 YYNGEE. V lost 3 bases and J 5 bases, leaving 11 bases between the germline ends. This CDR3 is 13 amino acids long. This CDR3 is CASSGQGRTEAFF. The CDR3 DNA reads TGTGCCAGCAGCGGCCAGGGAAGAACTGAAGCTTTCTTT.

Only one count was recorded for this clone. The chain has TRBV10-1 and TRBJ2-2; TRBD2 matches at 7 bases. Trimming took 6 bases from V and 5 from J; bases not matched to a gene: 6. Germline assignment: CDR1 WNHNN and CDR2 SYGVQD (reference sequence). The CDR3 spans 14 residues. The CDR3: CASRAGVRTGELFF. Here the CDR3 DNA reads TGCGCCAGCAGGGCGGGAGTGAGGACCGGGGAGCTGTTTTTT.

V usage is TRBV4-2 and J usage is TRBJ1-1; no clear D gene. The germline V gene has CDR1 LGHNA and CDR2 YNFKEQ. The CDR3 covers 15 residues. V lost 7 bases, J lost 2 bases, and 17 bases lay in between. As DNA, the CDR3 is TGTGCCAGCAAAACAATAGAAGCGACAAACACTGAAGCTTTCTTT. This translates into CASKTIEATNTEAFF.

The chain joins TRBV2 to TRBJ2-3; D possibly corresponds to TRBD1 (5 bases). Germline V gene data show CDR1 as SNHLY and CDR2 as FYNNEI. The length of the CDR3 is 16 residues. Deletions cut 2 bases from V and 2 bases from J, with 14 bases between. CDR3 in DNA: TGTGCCAGCAGTGAATATGTCTCGGACACCACAGATACGCAGTATTTT. Amino acid sequence: CASSEYVSDTTDTQYF.